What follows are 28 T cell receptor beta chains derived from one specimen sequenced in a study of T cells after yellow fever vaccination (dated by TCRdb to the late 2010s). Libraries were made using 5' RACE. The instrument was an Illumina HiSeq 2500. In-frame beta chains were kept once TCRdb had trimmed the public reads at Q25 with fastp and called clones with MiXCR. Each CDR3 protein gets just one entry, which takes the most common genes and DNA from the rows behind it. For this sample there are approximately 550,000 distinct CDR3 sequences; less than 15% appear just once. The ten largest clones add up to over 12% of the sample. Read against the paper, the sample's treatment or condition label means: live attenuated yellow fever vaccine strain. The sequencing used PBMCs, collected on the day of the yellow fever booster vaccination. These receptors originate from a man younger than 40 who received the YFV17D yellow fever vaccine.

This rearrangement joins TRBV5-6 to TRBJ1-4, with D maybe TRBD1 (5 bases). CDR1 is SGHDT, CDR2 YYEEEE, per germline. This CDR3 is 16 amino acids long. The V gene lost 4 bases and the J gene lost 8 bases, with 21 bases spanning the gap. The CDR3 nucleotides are TGTGCCAGCAGCACCGGGACCGCGCCTGACCCGGAAAAACTGTTTTTT. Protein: CASSTGTAPDPEKLFF.

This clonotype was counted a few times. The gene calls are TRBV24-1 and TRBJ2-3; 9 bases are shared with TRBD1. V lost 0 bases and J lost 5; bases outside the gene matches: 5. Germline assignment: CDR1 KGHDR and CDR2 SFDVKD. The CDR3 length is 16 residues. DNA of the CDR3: TGTGCCACCAGTGATTTGCACCGGACAGGGGTAGATACGCAGTATTTT. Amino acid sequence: CATSDLHRTGVDTQYF.

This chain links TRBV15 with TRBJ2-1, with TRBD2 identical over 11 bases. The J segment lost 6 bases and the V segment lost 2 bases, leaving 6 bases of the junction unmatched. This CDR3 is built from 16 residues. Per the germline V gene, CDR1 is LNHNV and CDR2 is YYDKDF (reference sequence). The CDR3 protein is CATSRSLAGGPNEQFF. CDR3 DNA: TGTGCCACCAGCAGAAGCCTAGCGGGAGGCCCCAATGAGCAGTTCTTC.

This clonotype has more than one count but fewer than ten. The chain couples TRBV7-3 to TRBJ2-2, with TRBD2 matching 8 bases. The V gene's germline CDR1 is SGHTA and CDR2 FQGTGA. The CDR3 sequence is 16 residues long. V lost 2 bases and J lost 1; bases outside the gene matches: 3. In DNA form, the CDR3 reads TGTGCCAGCAGCTTAGCCGGGACTAGGAACACCGGGGAGCTGTTTTTT. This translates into CASSLAGTRNTGELFF.

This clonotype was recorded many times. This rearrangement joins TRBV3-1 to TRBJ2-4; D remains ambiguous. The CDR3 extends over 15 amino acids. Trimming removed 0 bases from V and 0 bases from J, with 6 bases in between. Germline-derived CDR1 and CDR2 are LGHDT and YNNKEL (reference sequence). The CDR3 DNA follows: TGTGCCAGCAGCCAAGATTTAGTAGCCAAAAACATTCAGTACTTC. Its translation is CASSQDLVAKNIQYF.

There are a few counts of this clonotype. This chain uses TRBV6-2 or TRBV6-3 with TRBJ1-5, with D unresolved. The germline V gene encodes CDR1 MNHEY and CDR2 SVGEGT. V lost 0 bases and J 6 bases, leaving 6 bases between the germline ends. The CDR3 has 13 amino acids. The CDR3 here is CASSYSAGQPQHF. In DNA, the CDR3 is TGTGCCAGCAGTTACTCGGCTGGTCAGCCCCAGCATTTT.

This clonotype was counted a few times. The CDR3 sequence: CASSPGMPETQYF. The CDR3 DNA is TGTGCCAGCTCACCCGGGATGCCGGAGACCCAGTACTTC. The rearrangement links TRBV18 to TRBJ2-5; D may be TRBD2 (5 bases). The CDR3 is made up of 13 amino acids. V was pared by 3 bases and J by 5 bases, with 10 bases between. The germline gives CDR1 KGHSH, CDR2 LQKENI.

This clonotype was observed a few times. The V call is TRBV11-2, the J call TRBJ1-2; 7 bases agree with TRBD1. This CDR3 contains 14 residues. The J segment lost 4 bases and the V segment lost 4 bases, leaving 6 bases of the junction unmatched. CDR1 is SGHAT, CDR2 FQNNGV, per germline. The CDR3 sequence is CASSSTGISYGYTF. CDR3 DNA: TGTGCCAGCAGCTCGACAGGGATTTCCTATGGCTACACCTTC.

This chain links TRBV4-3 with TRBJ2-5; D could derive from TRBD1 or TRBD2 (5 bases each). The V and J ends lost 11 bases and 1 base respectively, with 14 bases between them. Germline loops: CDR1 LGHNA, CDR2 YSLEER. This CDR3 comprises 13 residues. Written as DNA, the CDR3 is TGCGCCGTCGGAGGACATTTCCAAGAGACCCAGTACTTC. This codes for CAVGGHFQETQYF.

CDR3 sequence reads: CASSLGIGQGTAYEQYF. The CDR3 coding sequence is TGCGCCAGCAGCTTGGGTATAGGACAGGGGACTGCCTACGAGCAGTACTTC. J is TRBJ2-7 and V is TRBV5-1; 9 bases are shared with TRBD1. The length of the CDR3 is 17 residues. J lost 2 bases, V lost 0 bases, and 9 bases had no gene match. Germline V gives CDR1 SGHRS, CDR2 YFSETQ. The full variable domain, with the rest looked up from reference TRBV5-1 and TRBJ2-7, is KAGVTQTPRYLIKTRGQQVTLSCSPISGHRSVSWYQQTPGQGLQFLFEYFSETQRNKGNFPGRFSGRQFSNSRSEMNVSTLELGDSALYLCASSLGIGQGTAYEQYFGPGTRLTVT.

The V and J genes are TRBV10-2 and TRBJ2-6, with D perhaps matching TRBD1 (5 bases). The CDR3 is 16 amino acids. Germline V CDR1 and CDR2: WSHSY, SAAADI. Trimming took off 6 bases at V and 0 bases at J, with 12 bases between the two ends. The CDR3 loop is CASRPGHSSGANVLTF. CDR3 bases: TGCGCCAGCAGGCCTGGACACTCCTCTGGGGCCAACGTCCTGACTTTC.

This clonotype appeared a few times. The CDR3 loop reads CASFGGGGTDTQYF. The DNA for the CDR3 is TGCGCCAGCTTCGGGGGAGGCGGCACAGATACGCAGTATTTT. The chain couples TRBV5-1 to TRBJ2-3; TRBD2 might be the D (6 bases). Trimming left V 7 bases short and J 1 base short, with 13 bases between. The CDR3 totals 14 residues. The germline CDR1 and CDR2 sequences are SGHRS and YFSETQ.

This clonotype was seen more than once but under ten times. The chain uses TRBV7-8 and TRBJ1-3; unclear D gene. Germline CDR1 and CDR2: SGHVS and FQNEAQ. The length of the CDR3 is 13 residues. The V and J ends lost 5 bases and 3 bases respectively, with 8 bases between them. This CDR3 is CASSLAVGNTIYF. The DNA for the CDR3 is TGTGCCAGCAGCCTCGCGGTTGGAAACACCATATATTTT. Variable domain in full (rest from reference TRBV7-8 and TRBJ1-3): GAGVSQSPRYKVAKRGQDVALRCDPISGHVSLFWYQQALGQGPEFLTYFQNEAQLDKSGLPSDRFFAERPEGSVSTLKIQRTQQEDSAVYLCASSLAVGNTIYFGEGSWLTVV.

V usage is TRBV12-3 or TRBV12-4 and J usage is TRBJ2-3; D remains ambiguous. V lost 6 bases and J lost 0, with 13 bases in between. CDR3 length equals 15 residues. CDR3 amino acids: CASSLDLTSTDTQYF. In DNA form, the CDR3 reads TGTGCCAGCAGCCTCGACTTGACCAGCACAGATACGCAGTATTTT.

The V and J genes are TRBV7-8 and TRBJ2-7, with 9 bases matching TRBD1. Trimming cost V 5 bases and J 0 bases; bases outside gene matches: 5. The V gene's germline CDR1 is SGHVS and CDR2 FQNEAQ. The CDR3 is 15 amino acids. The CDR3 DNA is TGTGCCAGCAGCCACACGACAGGGGGCTCCTACGAGCAGTACTTC. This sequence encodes CASSHTTGGSYEQYF.

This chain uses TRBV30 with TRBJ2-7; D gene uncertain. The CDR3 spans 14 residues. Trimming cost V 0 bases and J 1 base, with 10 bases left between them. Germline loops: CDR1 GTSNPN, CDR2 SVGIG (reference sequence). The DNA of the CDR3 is TGTGCCTGGAGTGTAAGAGGTAGTTCCTACGAGCAGTACTTC. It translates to CAWSVRGSSYEQYF.

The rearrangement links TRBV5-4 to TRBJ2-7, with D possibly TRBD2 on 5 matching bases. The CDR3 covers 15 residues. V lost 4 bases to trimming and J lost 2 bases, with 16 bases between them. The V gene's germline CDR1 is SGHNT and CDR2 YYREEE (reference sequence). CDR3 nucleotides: TGTGCCAGCAGCCCGGGGAACAGTCCAACCTACGAGCAGTACTTC. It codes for CASSPGNSPTYEQYF.

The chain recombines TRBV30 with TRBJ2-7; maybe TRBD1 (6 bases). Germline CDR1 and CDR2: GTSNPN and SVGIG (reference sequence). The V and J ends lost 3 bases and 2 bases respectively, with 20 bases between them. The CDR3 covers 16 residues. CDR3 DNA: TGTGCCTGGAGCCCCCCGCTGACAGGCTCCCCCTACGAGCAGTACTTC. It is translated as CAWSPPLTGSPYEQYF.

The CDR3 reads CATSRASFGLAGHTDTQYF. The CDR3 DNA sequence: TGTGCCACCAGCAGAGCCTCCTTCGGGCTAGCGGGACACACAGATACGCAGTATTTT. The chain employs TRBV15 and TRBJ2-3, with 9 bases aligning to TRBD2. V trimming: 1 base; J trimming: 2 bases; junction bases outside the gene matches: 13. Germline V gene sequence: CDR1 LNHNV, CDR2 YYDKDF (reference sequence). This CDR3 has 19 amino acids.

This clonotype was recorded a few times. The CDR3: CASWGWTSPMGPDTQYF. The CDR3 DNA reads TGTGCCAGCTGGGGGTGGACTAGCCCGATGGGTCCAGATACGCAGTATTTT. This chain joins TRBV6-1 and TRBJ2-3; 8 bases map to TRBD2. The V and J ends lost 8 bases and 4 bases, in that order; junction bases with no gene match: 17. This CDR3 is 17 amino acids long. The germline V gene encodes CDR1 MNHNS and CDR2 SASEGT.

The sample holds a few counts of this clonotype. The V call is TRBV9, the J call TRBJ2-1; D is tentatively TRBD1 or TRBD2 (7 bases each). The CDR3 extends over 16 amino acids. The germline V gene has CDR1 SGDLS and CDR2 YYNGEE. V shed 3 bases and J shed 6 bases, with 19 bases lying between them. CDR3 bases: TGTGCCAGCAGCGCGTCAGGGGGGGAGAGGTTCAATGAGCAGTTCTTC. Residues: CASSASGGERFNEQFF. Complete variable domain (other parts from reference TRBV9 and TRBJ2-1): DSGVTQTPKHLITATGQRVTLRCSPRSGDLSVYWYQQSLDQGLQFLIQYYNGEERAKGNILERFSAQQFPDLHSELNLSSLELGDSALYFCASSASGGERFNEQFFGPGTRLTVL.

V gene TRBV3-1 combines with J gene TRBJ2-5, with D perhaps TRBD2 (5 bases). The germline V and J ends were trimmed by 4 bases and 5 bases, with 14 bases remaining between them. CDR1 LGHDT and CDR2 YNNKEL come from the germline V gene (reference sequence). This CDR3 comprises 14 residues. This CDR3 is CASSPLASSETQYF. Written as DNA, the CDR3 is TGTGCCAGCAGCCCATTGGCTAGCTCTGAGACCCAGTACTTC.

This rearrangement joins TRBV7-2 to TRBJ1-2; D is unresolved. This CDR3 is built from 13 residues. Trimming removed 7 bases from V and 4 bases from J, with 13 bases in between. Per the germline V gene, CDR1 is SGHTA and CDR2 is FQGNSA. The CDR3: CASTESGGYGYTF. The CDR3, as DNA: TGTGCCAGCACCGAATCGGGAGGCTATGGCTACACCTTC. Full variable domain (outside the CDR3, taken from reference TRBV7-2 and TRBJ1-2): GAGVSQSPSNKVTEKGKDVELRCDPISGHTALYWYRQSLGQGLEFLIYFQGNSAPDKSGLPSDRFSAERTGGSVSTLTIQRTQQEDSAVYLCASTESGGYGYTFGSGTRLTVV.

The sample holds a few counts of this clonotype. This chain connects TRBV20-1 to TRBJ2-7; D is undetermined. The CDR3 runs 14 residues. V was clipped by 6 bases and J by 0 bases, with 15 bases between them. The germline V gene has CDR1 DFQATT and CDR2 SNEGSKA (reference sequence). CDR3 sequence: CSASKGLGSYEQYF. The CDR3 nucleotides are TGCAGTGCCAGTAAGGGTCTTGGCTCCTACGAGCAGTACTTC.

CDR3 loop: CSARVGGRVYEQYF. CDR3 nucleotide sequence: TGCAGTGCTAGAGTGGGGGGCAGGGTCTACGAGCAGTACTTC. V is TRBV20-1 and J is TRBJ2-7; D is possibly TRBD1 or TRBD2 (6 bases each). The length of the CDR3 is 14 residues. V lost 1 base and J 3 bases, leaving 13 bases between the germline ends. Germline CDR1 and CDR2: DFQATT and SNEGSKA (reference sequence).

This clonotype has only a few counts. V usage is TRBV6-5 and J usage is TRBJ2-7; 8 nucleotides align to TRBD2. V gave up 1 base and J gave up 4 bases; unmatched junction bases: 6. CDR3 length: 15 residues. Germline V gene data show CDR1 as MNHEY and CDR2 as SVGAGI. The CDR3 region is CASSYLREAQYEQYF. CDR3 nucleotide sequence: TGTGCCAGCAGTTACTTGCGGGAGGCGCAATACGAGCAGTACTTC.

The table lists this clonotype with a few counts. The CDR3 nucleotides are TGTGCCATCAGTGACAACACCTATGGCTACACCTTC. As protein: CAISDNTYGYTF. V is TRBV10-3 and J is TRBJ1-2; D is unclear. Trimming cost V 3 bases and J 4 bases, with 6 bases left between them. Germline assignment: CDR1 ENHRY and CDR2 SYGVKD. The CDR3 totals 12 residues.

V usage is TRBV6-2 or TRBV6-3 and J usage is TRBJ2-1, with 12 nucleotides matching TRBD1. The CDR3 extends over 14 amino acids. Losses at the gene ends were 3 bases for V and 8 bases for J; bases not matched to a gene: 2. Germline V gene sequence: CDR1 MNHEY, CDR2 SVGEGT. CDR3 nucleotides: TGTGCCAGCAGTTATGGGACAGGGGGCTATGAGCAGTTCTTC. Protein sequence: CASSYGTGGYEQFF.